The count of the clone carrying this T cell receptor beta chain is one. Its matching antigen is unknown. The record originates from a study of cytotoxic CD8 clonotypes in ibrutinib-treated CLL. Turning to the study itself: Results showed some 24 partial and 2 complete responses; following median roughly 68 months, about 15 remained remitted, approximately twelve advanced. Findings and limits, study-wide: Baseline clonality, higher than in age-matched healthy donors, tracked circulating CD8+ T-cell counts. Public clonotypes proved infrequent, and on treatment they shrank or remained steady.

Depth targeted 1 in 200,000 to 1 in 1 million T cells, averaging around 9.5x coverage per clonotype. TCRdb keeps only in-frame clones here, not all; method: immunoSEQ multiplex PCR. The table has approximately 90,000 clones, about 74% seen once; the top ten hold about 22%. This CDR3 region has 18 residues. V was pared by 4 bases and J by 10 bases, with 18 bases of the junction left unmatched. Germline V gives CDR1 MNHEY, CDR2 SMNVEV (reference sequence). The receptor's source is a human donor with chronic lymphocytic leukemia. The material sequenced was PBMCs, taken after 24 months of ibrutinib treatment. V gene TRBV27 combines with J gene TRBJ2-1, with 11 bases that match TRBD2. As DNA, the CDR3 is TGTGCCAGCAGTTCCCCGCTGGGGACTAGCGGCCGGCCGGAGGAGCAGTTCTTC. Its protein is CASSSPLGTSGRPEEQFF.